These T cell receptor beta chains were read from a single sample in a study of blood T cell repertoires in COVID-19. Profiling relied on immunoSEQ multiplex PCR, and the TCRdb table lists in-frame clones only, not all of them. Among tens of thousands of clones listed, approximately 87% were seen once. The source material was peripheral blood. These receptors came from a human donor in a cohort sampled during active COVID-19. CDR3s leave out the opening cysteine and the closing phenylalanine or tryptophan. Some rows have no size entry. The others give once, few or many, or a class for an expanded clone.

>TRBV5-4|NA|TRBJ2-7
ASSPRRGREY
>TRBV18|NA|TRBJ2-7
ASSRDRDEQY
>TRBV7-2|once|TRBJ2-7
ASSLAGTSGGYEQY
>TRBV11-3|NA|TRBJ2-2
ASSLDRAGELF
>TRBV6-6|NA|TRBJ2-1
ASSYGGRSRNEQF
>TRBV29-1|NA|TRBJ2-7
SVSSLSGEQY
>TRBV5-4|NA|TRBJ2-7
ASSSPGTSYEQY
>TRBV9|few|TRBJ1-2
ASSVALGQGARDYGYT
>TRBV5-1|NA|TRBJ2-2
ASSADSANTGELF
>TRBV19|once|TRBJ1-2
ASRRDTRGYT
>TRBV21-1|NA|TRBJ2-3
ASSKGGGGAVWTDTQY
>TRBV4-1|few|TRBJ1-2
ASSQDQGQGIGYT
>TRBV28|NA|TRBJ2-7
ASSRLSGRAYEQY
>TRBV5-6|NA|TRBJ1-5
ASSGRRVQEAQH
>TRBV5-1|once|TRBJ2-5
ASSLGTSQETQY
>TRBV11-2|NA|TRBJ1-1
ASSPRGNTEAF
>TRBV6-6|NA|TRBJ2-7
ASSQGQGPIEQY
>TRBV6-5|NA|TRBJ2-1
ASRDWQNEQF
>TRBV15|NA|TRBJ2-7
ATSRAGSSYEQY
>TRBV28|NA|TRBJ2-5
ASSFGFGLAGGGETQY
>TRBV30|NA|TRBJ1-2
AWSVLQDGGYT
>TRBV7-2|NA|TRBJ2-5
ASSLRGASGGQETQY
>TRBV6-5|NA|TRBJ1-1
ASSYSLLNTEAF
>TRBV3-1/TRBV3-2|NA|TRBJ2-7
ASSQGPSEYEQY
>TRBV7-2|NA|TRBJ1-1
ASSLVQGPEAF
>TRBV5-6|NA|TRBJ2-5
ASSFQGAGETQY
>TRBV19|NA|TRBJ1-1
ASSIIGTNTEAF
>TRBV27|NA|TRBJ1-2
ASSLSWAGEPYGYT
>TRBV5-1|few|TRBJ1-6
ASSLAGGGQGFDSPLH
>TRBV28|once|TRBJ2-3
ASSPMASGYLSTDTQY
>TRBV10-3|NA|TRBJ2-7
AISERGMDAYEQY
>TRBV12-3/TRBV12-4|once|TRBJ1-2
ASSKDRGGGYT
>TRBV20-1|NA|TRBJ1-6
SASTEGYNSPLH
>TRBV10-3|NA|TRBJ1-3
AISLPDTGNTIY
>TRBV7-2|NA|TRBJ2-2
ASSLFLSGSGNTGELF
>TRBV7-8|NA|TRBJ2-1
ASSSRGGTSQAEQF
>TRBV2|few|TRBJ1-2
ASSYQGAGNYGYT
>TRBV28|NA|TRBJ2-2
ASSLAEQGLF
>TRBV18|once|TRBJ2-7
ASSPGRGSYEQY
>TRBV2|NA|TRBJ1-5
ASNGGAGQPQH
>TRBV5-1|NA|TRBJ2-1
ASSSEGPPYNEQF
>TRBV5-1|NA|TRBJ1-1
ASSGGQVTEAF
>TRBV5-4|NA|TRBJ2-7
ASSTGLAGDYEQY
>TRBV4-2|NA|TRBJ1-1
ASSLPGTGVGMNTEAF
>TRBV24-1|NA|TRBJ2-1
ATSDVSGEGKF
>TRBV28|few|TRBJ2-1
ASSSVVVYNEQF
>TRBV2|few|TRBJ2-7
ASSEQPGQGRY
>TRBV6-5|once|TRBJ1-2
ASSTGTGGSYGYT
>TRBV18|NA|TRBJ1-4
ASWQDSKLF
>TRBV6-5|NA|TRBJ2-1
ASNRSPYNEQF
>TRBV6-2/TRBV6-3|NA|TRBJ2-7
ASSYSSETMAHEQY
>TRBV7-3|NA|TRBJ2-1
ASSVSRDRGKNEQF
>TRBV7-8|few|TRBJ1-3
ASSLVSGRGTTGNTIY
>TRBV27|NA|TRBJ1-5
ASSPRTENQPQH